This TCR beta chain was sequenced for a study of Graves' ophthalmopathy and Graves' hyperthyroidism. Study information: No treatment had been given when peripheral blood was collected at initial diagnosis.

Amplifying from RNA transcripts, the study obtained TCR beta CDR3 regions. First-round RT-PCR relied on HTBI primers, and a second-round multiplex PCR came next. TCRdb called the multiplex PCR reads again in MiXCR, with one record for every CDR3 protein. The sample yields approximately 480,000 distinct CDR3 sequences, around an eighth seen once. Trimming pared 5 bases from V and 14 bases from J, leaving 19 bases between. This CDR3 has 13 residues. The germline V gene encodes CDR1 MDHEN and CDR2 SYDVKM. Broader study findings: Sensitivity reached more than 70% and specificity approximately 72% when the model predicted ophthalmopathy progression.

This clonotype was recorded at least ten times. Its antigen is still unknown. The TCR sequence derives from a woman in her 30s with Graves' ophthalmopathy. The chain couples TRBV28 to TRBJ2-4, with D possibly called TRBD1 or TRBD2 (6 bases each). Sequenced material: blood. CDR3: CASSPGTGGVKYF. The CDR3 nucleotides read TGTGCCAGCAGTCCCGGGACTGGGGGCGTTAAGTACTTC.